These T cell receptor beta chains were read from a single sample in a study of Ad26.COV2.S vaccination and SARS-CoV-2 variants. Measured with immunoSEQ multiplex PCR; TCRdb has only the in-frame clones, and not every one. This sample has around 450,000 clones; 80% to 90% occur once, and the top ten carry 1.5% to 2%. This specimen was peripheral blood, taken in a trial of Ad26.COV2.S vaccine versus placebo. Source of these receptors: a person aged 18-65 years who received the Ad26.COV2.S COVID-19 vaccine or a placebo. Both conserved end residues are part of each CDR3. A D gene is named only where the DNA matches it firmly. A row's size may be missing; if present it is once, few, many or a size class.

D gene: .; J gene: TRBJ1-2; CDR3 length: 13; V gene: TRBV9; clone size: .; CDR3 protein: CASSVEWGHGYTF; CDR3 DNA: TGTGCCAGCAGCGTAGAATGGGGCCATGGCTACACCTTC
D gene: .; J gene: TRBJ2-5; CDR3 length: 13; V gene: TRBV27; clone size: once; CDR3 protein: CASTSGGQETQYF; CDR3 DNA: TGTGCCAGCACTTCAGGAGGTCAAGAGACCCAGTACTTC
D gene: TRBD1; J gene: TRBJ2-7; CDR3 length: 15; V gene: TRBV7-9; clone size: .; CDR3 protein: CASSPTTGTGSEQYF; CDR3 DNA: TGTGCCAGCAGCCCCACCACCGGGACAGGGAGCGAGCAGTACTTC
D gene: .; J gene: TRBJ1-2; CDR3 length: 13; V gene: TRBV27; clone size: once; CDR3 protein: CASSLLPVGGYTF; CDR3 DNA: TGTGCCAGCAGTTTGCTTCCCGTCGGTGGCTACACCTTC
D gene: TRBD1; J gene: TRBJ2-1; CDR3 length: 14; V gene: TRBV5-4; clone size: .; CDR3 protein: CASSLGQGSDEQFF; CDR3 DNA: TGTGCCAGCAGCTTGGGACAGGGTAGCGATGAGCAGTTCTTC
D gene: .; J gene: TRBJ1-3; CDR3 length: 17; V gene: TRBV23-1; clone size: .; CDR3 protein: CASSRTGGERNGNTIYF; CDR3 DNA: TGCGCCAGCAGTCGGACCGGGGGGGAGAGGAACGGAAACACCATATATTTT
D gene: TRBD1; J gene: TRBJ2-5; CDR3 length: 14; V gene: TRBV5-1; clone size: .; CDR3 protein: CASSSATGEETQYF; CDR3 DNA: TGCGCCAGCAGCTCGGCGACAGGGGAAGAGACCCAGTACTTC
D gene: .; J gene: TRBJ2-3; CDR3 length: 13; V gene: TRBV6-5; clone size: many; CDR3 protein: CASSYRETDTQYF; CDR3 DNA: TGTGCCAGCAGTTACAGGGAAACAGATACGCAGTATTTT
D gene: .; J gene: TRBJ2-1; CDR3 length: 17; V gene: TRBV6-6; clone size: .; CDR3 protein: CASSPLYPTITYNEQFF; CDR3 DNA: TGTGCCAGCAGTCCTCTTTATCCGACAATAACCTACAATGAGCAGTTCTTC
D gene: .; J gene: TRBJ1-5; CDR3 length: 15; V gene: TRBV10-3; clone size: once; CDR3 protein: CAISESGSFYQPQHF; CDR3 DNA: TGTGCCATCAGTGAGTCGGGCAGCTTCTATCAGCCCCAGCATTTT
D gene: TRBD2; J gene: TRBJ2-3; CDR3 length: 15; V gene: TRBV7-9; clone size: .; CDR3 protein: CASSPLSGRSDTQYF; CDR3 DNA: TGTGCCAGCAGCCCCCTAAGCGGGAGGTCAGATACGCAGTATTTT
D gene: .; J gene: TRBJ2-6; CDR3 length: 19; V gene: TRBV7-3; clone size: .; CDR3 protein: CASSSSGSLGSSGANVLTF; CDR3 DNA: TGTGCCAGCAGCTCTTCCGGGTCCTTAGGCTCTTCTGGGGCCAACGTCCTGACTTTC
D gene: .; J gene: TRBJ2-3; CDR3 length: 15; V gene: TRBV7-2; clone size: .; CDR3 protein: CASSLYPAGMDTQYF; CDR3 DNA: TGTGCCAGCAGCCTCTATCCCGCGGGGATGGATACGCAGTATTTT
D gene: .; J gene: TRBJ1-1; CDR3 length: 15; V gene: TRBV9; clone size: .; CDR3 protein: CASSVAGTWGTEAFF; CDR3 DNA: TGTGCCAGCAGCGTAGCAGGGACCTGGGGCACTGAAGCTTTCTTT
D gene: TRBD1; J gene: TRBJ2-5; CDR3 length: 16; V gene: TRBV4-2; clone size: .; CDR3 protein: CASSQEAGQGWETQYF; CDR3 DNA: TGTGCCAGCAGCCAAGAAGCGGGACAGGGCTGGGAGACCCAGTACTTC
D gene: TRBD1; J gene: TRBJ1-3; CDR3 length: 16; V gene: TRBV4-2; clone size: .; CDR3 protein: CASSQDRAGGGNTIYF; CDR3 DNA: TGTGCCAGCAGCCAAGATAGGGCAGGGGGAGGAAACACCATATATTTT
D gene: .; J gene: TRBJ1-2; CDR3 length: 15; V gene: TRBV27; clone size: .; CDR3 protein: CASSRDGLPSYGYTF; CDR3 DNA: TGTGCCAGCAGCCGTGACGGCCTGCCGTCGTATGGCTACACCTTC
D gene: .; J gene: TRBJ1-1; CDR3 length: 15; V gene: TRBV28; clone size: .; CDR3 protein: CASSPDLSGLTEAFF; CDR3 DNA: TGTGCCAGCAGTCCCGACCTCTCGGGGTTGACTGAAGCTTTCTTT
D gene: .; J gene: TRBJ1-4; CDR3 length: 13; V gene: TRBV28; clone size: .; CDR3 protein: CASMRGSNEKLFF; CDR3 DNA: TGTGCCAGCATGCGTGGGTCTAATGAAAAACTGTTTTTT
D gene: .; J gene: TRBJ1-5; CDR3 length: 13; V gene: TRBV27; clone size: .; CDR3 protein: CASSFLGEQPQHF; CDR3 DNA: TGTGCCAGCAGTTTCTTGGGTGAACAGCCCCAGCATTTT